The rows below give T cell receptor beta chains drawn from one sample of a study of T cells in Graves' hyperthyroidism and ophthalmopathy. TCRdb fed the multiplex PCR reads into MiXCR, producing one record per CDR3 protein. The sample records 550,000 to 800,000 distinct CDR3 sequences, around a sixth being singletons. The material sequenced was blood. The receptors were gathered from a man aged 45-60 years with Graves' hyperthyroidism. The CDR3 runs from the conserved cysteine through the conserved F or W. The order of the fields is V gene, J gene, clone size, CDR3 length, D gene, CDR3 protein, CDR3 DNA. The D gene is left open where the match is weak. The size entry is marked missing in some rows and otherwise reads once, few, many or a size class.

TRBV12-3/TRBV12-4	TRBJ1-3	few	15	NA	CASSITGLGGNTIYF	TGTGCCAGCAGTATTACAGGGCTGGGAGGAAACACCATATATTTT
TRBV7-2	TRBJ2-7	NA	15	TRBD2	CASSLAAGAQYEQYF	TGTGCCAGCAGCTTAGCAGCGGGAGCGCAGTACGAGCAGTACTTC
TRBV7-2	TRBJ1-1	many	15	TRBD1	CASSLGMGQGGFAFF	TGTGCCAGCAGCTTAGGGATGGGACAGGGGGGGTTTGCTTTCTTT
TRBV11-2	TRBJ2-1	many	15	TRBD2	CASRQPGLAVFEQFF	TGTGCCAGCAGGCAACCGGGACTAGCTGTGTTCGAGCAGTTCTTC
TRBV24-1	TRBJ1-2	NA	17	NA	CATSDSGGDNRNYGYTF	TGTGCCACCAGTGATTCCGGGGGGGATAACCGTAACTATGGCTACACCTTC
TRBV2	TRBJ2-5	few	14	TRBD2	CASSDLAGGETQYF	TGTGCCAGCAGTGACTTAGCGGGGGGGGAGACCCAGTACTTC
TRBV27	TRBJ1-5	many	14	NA	CASSFESGNQPQHF	TGTGCCAGCAGTTTTGAGTCGGGAAATCAGCCCCAGCATTTT
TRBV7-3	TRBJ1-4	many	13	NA	CASSLRMGEKLFF	TGTGCCAGCAGCCTAAGGATGGGAGAAAAACTGTTTTTT
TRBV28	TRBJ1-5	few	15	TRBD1	CASSSWTGITQPQHF	TGTGCCAGCAGTTCCTGGACAGGAATTACTCAGCCCCAGCATTTT
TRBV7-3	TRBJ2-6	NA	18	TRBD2	CASSPRVAGVSGANVLTF	TGTGCCAGCAGCCCCAGGGTAGCGGGAGTCTCTGGGGCCAACGTCCTGACTTTC
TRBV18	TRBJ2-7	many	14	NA	CASSPPSGSREQYF	TGTGCCAGCTCACCCCCATCAGGGAGCCGCGAGCAGTACTTC
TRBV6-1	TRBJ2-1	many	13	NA	CASSSDHYNEQFF	TGTGCCAGCAGTTCCGACCATTACAATGAGCAGTTCTTC
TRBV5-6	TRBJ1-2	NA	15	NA	CASSLDFGTTYGYTF	TGTGCCAGCAGCTTGGATTTCGGGACAACTTATGGCTACACCTTC
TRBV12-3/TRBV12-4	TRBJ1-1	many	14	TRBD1	CASSQTGGITEAFF	TGTGCCAGCAGCCAGACAGGGGGCATCACTGAAGCTTTCTTT
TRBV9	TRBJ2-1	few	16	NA	CASSAEGGSGIIEQFF	TGTGCCAGCAGCGCGGAAGGGGGAAGCGGGATTATTGAGCAGTTCTTC
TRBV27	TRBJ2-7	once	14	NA	CAGSDTSLLYEQYF	TGTGCCGGCAGTGACACAAGCCTACTCTACGAGCAGTACTTC
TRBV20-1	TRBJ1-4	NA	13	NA	CSARDPRSGGLFF	TGCAGTGCTAGAGATCCCAGATCTGGGGGACTGTTTTTT
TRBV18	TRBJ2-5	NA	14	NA	CASSRQGNQETQYF	TGTGCCAGCTCACGGCAGGGGAACCAAGAGACCCAGTACTTC
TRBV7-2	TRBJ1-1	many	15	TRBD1	CASSSWDSRNTEAFF	TGTGCCAGCAGCTCCTGGGACAGCCGGAACACTGAAGCTTTCTTT
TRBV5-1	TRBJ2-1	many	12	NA	CASSLDPDEQFF	TGCGCCAGCAGCTTGGATCCCGATGAGCAGTTCTTC
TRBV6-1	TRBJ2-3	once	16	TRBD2	CASRDSGSLPPDTQYF	TGTGCCAGCAGAGATAGCGGGAGCCTTCCCCCAGATACGCAGTATTTT
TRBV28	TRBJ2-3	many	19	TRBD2	CASSSPGLAGLTKSDTQYF	TGTGCCAGCAGTTCCCCTGGACTAGCGGGACTGACCAAATCGGATACGCAGTATTTT
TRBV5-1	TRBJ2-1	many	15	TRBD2	CASSPPLAGGNEQFF	TGCGCCAGCAGCCCTCCGCTAGCGGGGGGAAATGAGCAGTTCTTC
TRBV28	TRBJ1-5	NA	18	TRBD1	CASSKQGAADYSNQPQHF	TGTGCCAGCAGTAAACAGGGGGCGGCCGACTATAGCAATCAGCCCCAGCATTTT
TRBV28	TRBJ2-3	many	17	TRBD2	CASSFSWSGGTTDTQYF	TGTGCCAGCAGTTTTTCTTGGTCCGGGGGGACCACAGATACGCAGTATTTT
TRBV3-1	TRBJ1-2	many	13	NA	CASSQDGYYGYTF	TGTGCCAGCAGCCAAGACGGATACTATGGCTACACCTTC
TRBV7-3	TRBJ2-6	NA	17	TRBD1	CASQRTGDYSGANVLTF	TGTGCCAGCCAGAGGACAGGGGATTACTCTGGGGCCAACGTCCTGACTTTC
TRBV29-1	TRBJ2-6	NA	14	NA	CSVNEGTGANVLTF	TGCAGCGTTAATGAGGGCACTGGGGCCAACGTCCTGACTTTC
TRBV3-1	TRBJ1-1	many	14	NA	CASSRQWRDTEAFF	TGTGCCAGCAGCCGCCAGTGGCGTGACACTGAAGCTTTCTTT
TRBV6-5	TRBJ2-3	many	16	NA	CASSYSVRSSTDTQYF	TGTGCCAGCAGTTACTCGGTGCGGTCTAGCACAGATACGCAGTATTTT
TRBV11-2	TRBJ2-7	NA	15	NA	CASSLAPGKPYEQYF	TGTGCCAGCAGCTTAGCCCCAGGGAAGCCCTACGAGCAGTACTTC
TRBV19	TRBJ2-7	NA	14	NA	CASSIDRASYEQYF	TGTGCCAGTAGTATAGACAGAGCCTCCTACGAGCAGTACTTC
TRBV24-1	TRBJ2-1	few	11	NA	CATSDIREQFF	TGTGCCACCAGTGATATCCGGGAGCAGTTCTTC
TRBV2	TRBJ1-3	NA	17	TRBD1	CASTSGQGVPSGNTIYF	TGTGCCAGCACTTCGGGACAGGGGGTTCCCTCTGGAAACACCATATATTTT
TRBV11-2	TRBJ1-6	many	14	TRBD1	CASSPDRAGSPLHF	TGTGCCAGCAGCCCGGACAGGGCTGGGTCACCCCTCCACTTT
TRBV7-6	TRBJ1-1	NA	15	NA	CASSLGGAANTEAFF	TGTGCCAGCAGCTTAGGGGGGGCGGCGAACACTGAAGCTTTCTTT
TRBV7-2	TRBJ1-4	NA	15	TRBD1	CASSLGIGGEEKLFF	TGTGCCAGCAGCTTAGGGATAGGGGGCGAGGAAAAACTGTTTTTT
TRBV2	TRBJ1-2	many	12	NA	CASSDPGSGYTF	TGTGCCAGCAGTGATCCGGGATCTGGCTACACCTTC
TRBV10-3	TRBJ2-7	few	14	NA	CAISEALSSYEQYF	TGTGCCATCAGTGAGGCTCTCAGCTCCTACGAGCAGTACTTC
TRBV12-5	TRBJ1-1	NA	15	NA	CASGLVRPENTEAFF	TGTGCTAGTGGTTTGGTACGCCCCGAGAACACTGAAGCTTTCTTT
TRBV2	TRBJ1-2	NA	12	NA	CASRMDNYGYTF	TGTGCCAGCAGGATGGATAACTATGGCTACACCTTC
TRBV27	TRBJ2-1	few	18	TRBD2	CASRLGTSGLSSYNEQFF	TGTGCCAGCAGACTTGGGACTAGCGGGCTGAGCTCCTACAATGAGCAGTTCTTC
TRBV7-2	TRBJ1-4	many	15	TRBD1	CASSLGRGGNEKLFF	TGTGCCAGCAGCTTAGGGAGAGGGGGCAATGAAAAACTGTTTTTT
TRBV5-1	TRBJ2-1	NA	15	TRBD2	CASSLALAGGPGQFF	TGCGCCAGCAGCTTGGCACTAGCGGGAGGGCCAGGGCAGTTCTTC
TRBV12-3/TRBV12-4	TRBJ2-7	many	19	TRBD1	CASSLISRTGTGTRYEQYF	TGTGCCAGCAGTTTAATTTCCCGTACCGGGACAGGGACCCGCTACGAGCAGTACTTC
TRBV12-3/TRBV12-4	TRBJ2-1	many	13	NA	CASSFTRGNEQFF	TGTGCCAGCAGTTTTACTAGAGGCAATGAGCAGTTCTTC
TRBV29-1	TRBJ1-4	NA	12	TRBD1	CSAQGAGEKLFF	TGCAGCGCACAGGGGGCCGGGGAAAAACTGTTTTTT